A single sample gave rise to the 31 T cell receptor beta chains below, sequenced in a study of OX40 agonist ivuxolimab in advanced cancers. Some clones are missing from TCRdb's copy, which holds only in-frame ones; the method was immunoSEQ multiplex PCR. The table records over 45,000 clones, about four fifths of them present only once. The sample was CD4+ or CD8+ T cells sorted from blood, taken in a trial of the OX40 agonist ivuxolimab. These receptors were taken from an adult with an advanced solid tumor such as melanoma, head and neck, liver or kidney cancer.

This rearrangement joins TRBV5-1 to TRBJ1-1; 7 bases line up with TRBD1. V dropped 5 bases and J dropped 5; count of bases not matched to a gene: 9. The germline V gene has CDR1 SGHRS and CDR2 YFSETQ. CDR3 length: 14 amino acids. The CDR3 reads CASRTGQEGTEAFF. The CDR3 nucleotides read TGCGCCAGCAGAACAGGACAGGAAGGTACTGAAGCTTTCTTT.

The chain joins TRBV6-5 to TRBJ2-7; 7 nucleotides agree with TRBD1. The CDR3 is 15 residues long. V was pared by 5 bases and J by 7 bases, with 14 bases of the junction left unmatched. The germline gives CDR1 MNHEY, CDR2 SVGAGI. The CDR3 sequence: CASSKGGMLSWEQYF. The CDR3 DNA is TGTGCCAGCAGTAAAGGGGGCATGTTGAGTTGGGAGCAGTACTTC.

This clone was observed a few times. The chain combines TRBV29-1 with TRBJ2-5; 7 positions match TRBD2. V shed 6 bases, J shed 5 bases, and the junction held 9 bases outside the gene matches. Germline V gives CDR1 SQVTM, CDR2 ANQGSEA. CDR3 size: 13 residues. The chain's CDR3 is CSVIRTSSETQYF. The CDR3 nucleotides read TGCAGCGTAATAAGGACTAGTTCGGAGACCCAGTACTTC.

The CDR3 DNA follows: TGTGCCAGCAGCTTGTTCGAGGGGCTCTATTCACCCCTCCACTTT. Translation gives CASSLFEGLYSPLHF. The chain links TRBV5-5 to TRBJ1-6, with a tentative D call TRBD1 (5 bases). Germline lookup yields CDR1 SGHKS and CDR2 YYEKEE (reference sequence). The CDR3 is made up of 15 amino acids. Trimming took 1 base from V and 8 from J, leaving 13 bases between them.

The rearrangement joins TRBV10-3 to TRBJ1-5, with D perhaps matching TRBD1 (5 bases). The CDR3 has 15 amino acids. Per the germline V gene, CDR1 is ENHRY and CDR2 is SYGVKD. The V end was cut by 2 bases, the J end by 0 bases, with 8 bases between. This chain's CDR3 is CAISEAGNSNQPQHF. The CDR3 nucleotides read TGTGCCATCAGTGAGGCAGGGAATAGCAATCAGCCCCAGCATTTT.

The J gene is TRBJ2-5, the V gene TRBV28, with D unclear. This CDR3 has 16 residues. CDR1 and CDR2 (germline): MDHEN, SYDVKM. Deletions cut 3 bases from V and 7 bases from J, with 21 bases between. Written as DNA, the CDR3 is TGTGCCAGCAGTTTCCAAACCGGGTCCCCTCGGGCGACCCAGTACTTC. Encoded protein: CASSFQTGSPRATQYF. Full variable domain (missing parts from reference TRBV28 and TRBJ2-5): DVKVTQSSRYLVKRTGEKVFLECVQDMDHENMFWYRQDPGLGLRLIYFSYDVKMKEKGDIPEGYSVSREKKERFSLILESASTNQTSMYLCASSFQTGSPRATQYFGPGTRLLVL.

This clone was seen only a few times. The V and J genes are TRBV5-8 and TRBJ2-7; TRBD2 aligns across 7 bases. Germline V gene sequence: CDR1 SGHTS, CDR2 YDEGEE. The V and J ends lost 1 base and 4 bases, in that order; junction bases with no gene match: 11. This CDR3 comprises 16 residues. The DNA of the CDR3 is TGTGCCAGCAGCTTGACCCCCAGTGGGGGGGGGTACGAGCAGTACTTC. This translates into CASSLTPSGGGYEQYF.

CDR3 DNA sequence: TGTGCCAGCAGCGACAGGGGGGACTATAATGAAAAACTGTTTTTT. Translation: CASSDRGDYNEKLFF. The J gene is TRBJ1-4, the V gene TRBV19, with 9 bases that match TRBD1. The ends lost 9 bases at V and 4 bases at J; junction bases unmatched: 9. Looked up from germline, CDR1 is LNHDA and CDR2 is SQIVND (reference sequence). This CDR3 is built from 15 residues. Full variable domain (remainder filled in from reference TRBV19 and TRBJ1-4): DGGITQSPKYLFRKEGQNVTLSCEQNLNHDAMYWYRQDPGQGLRLIYYSQIVNDFQKGDIAEGYSVSREKKESFPLTVTSAQKNPTAFYLCASSDRGDYNEKLFFGSGTQLSVL.

In DNA, the CDR3 is TGTGCCAGCTCACCGATACAGGGGAACACCGGGGAGCTGTTTTTT. Protein product: CASSPIQGNTGELFF. V is TRBV18 and J is TRBJ2-2, with a tentative D call TRBD1 (6 bases). CDR1 KGHSH and CDR2 LQKENI come from the germline V gene. V was pared by 3 bases and J by 1 base, with 9 bases between. CDR3 size: 15 residues.

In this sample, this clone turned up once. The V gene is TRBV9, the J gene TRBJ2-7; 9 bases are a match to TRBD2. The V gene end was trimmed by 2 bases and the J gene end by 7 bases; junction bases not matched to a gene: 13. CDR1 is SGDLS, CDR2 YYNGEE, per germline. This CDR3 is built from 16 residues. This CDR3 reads CASSVGTLAGAREQYF. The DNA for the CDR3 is TGTGCCAGCAGCGTGGGGACATTAGCGGGAGCGCGGGAGCAGTACTTC.

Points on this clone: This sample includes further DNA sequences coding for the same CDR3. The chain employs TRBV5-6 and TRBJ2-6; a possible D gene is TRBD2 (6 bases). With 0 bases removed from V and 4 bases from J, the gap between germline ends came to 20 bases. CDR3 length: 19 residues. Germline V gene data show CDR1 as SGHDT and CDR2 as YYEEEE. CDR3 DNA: TGTGCCAGCAGCTTGGAGGTTGAGGCGGGGAGCTCCGGGGCCAACGTCCTGACTTTC. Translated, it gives CASSLEVEAGSSGANVLTF.

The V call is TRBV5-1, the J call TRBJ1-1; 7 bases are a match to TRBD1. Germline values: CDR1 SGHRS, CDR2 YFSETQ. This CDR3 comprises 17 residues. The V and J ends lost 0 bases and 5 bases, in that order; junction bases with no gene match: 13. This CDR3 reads CASSLATRQGGKTEAFF. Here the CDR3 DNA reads TGCGCCAGCAGCTTGGCTACTCGACAGGGAGGAAAAACTGAAGCTTTCTTT.

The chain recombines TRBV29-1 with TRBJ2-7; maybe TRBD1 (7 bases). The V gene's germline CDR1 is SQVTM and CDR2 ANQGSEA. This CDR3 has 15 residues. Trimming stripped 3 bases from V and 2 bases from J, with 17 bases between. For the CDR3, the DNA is TGCAGCGTTGACGGACAGGCCGGGGGAACCTACGAGCAGTACTTC. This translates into CSVDGQAGGTYEQYF.

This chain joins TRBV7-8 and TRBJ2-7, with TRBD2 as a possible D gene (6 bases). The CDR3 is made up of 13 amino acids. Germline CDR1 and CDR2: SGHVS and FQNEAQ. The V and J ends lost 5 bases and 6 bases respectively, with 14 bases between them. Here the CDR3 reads CASSPSRGTEQYF. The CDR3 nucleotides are TGTGCCAGCAGCCCCAGTCGGGGGACCGAGCAGTACTTC. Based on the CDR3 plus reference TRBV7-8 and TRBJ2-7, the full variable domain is GAGVSQSPRYKVAKRGQDVALRCDPISGHVSLFWYQQALGQGPEFLTYFQNEAQLDKSGLPSDRFFAERPEGSVSTLKIQRTQQEDSAVYLCASSPSRGTEQYFGPGTRLTVT.

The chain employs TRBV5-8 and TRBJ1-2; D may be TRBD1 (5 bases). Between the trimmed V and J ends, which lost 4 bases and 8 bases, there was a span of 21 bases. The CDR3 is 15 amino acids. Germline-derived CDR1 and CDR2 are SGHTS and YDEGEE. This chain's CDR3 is CASSRDAGFMLGYTF. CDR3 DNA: TGTGCCAGCAGCCGAGACGCAGGGTTTATGTTAGGCTACACCTTC.

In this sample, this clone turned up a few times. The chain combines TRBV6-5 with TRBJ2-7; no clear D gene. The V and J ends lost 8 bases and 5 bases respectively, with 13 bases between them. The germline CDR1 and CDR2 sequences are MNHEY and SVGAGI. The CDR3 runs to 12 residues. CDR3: CASASSANEQYF. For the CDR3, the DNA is TGTGCCAGCGCTAGTTCCGCAAACGAGCAGTACTTC.

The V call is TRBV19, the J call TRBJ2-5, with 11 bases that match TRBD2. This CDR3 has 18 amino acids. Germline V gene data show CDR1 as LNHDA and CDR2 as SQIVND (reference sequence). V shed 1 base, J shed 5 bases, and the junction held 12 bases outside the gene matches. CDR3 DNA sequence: TGTGCCAGTAGTATAGGGTTAGCGGGGGGGCCGAAGGTGGAGACCCAGTACTTC. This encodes CASSIGLAGGPKVETQYF.

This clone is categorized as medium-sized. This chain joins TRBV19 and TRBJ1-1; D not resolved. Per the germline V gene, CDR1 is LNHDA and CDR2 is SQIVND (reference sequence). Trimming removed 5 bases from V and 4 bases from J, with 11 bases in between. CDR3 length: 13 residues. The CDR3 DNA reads TGTGCCAGTAGTGGGTTCCAAGGCACTGAAGCTTTCTTT. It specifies CASSGFQGTEAFF.

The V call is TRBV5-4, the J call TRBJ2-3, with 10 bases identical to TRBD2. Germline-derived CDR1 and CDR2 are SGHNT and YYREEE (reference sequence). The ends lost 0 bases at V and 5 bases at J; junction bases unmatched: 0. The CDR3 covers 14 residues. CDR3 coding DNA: TGTGCCAGCAGCTTGGCTAGCGGGGGAGATACGCAGTATTTT. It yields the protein CASSLASGGDTQYF.

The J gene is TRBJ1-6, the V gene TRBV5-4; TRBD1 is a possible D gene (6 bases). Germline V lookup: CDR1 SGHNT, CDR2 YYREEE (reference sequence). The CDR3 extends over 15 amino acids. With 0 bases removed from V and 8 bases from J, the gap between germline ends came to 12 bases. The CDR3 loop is CASSLASQGDSPLHF. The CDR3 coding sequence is TGTGCCAGCAGCTTGGCCTCACAGGGAGATTCACCCCTCCACTTT.

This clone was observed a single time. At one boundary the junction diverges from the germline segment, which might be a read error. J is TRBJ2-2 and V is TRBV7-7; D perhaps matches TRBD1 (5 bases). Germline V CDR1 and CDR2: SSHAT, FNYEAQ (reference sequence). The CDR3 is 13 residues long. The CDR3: CASSLGHTGELFF. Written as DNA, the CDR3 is TGTGCTAGCAGCTTGGGGCACACCGGGGAGCTGTTTTTT.

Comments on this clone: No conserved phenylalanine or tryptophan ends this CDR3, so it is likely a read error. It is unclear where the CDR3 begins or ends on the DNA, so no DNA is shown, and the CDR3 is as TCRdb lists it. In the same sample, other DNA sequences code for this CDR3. CDR3 protein: CVRSRNLGTGEL. The gene calls are TRBV7-5 and TRBJ1-4; no check of the table's D call, TRBD1, against the DNA was made. TRBV7-5 is a listed pseudogene. The CDR3 is made up of 12 amino acids, end residues included.

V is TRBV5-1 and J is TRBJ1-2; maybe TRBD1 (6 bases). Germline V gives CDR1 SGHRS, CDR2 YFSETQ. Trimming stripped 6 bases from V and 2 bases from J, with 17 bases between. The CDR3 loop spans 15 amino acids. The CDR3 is CASTPQGLGNYGYTF. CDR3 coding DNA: TGCGCCAGCACACCCCAGGGGTTAGGCAACTATGGCTACACCTTC.

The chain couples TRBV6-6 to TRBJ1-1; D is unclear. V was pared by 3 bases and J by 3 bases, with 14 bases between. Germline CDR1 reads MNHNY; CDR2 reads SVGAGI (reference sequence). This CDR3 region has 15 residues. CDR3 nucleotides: TGTGCCAGCAGTTATATGGGCCAAGCGGACACTGAAGCTTTCTTT. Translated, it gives CASSYMGQADTEAFF.

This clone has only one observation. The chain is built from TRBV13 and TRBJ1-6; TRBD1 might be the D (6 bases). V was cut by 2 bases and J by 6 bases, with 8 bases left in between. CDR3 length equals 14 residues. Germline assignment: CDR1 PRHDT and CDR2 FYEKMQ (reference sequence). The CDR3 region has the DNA TGTGCCAGCAGCTTAAACAGGGCTAATTCACCCCTCCACTTT. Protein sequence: CASSLNRANSPLHF.

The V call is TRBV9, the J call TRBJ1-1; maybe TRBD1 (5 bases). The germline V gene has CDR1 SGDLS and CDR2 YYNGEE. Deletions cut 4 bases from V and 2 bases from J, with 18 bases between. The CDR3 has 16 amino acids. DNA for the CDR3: TGTGCCAGCAGCATTTCGGGGAGGAGGGGTAACACTGAAGCTTTCTTT. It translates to CASSISGRRGNTEAFF. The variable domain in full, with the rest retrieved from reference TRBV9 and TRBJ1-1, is DSGVTQTPKHLITATGQRVTLRCSPRSGDLSVYWYQQSLDQGLQFLIQYYNGEERAKGNILERFSAQQFPDLHSELNLSSLELGDSALYFCASSISGRRGNTEAFFGQGTRLTVV.

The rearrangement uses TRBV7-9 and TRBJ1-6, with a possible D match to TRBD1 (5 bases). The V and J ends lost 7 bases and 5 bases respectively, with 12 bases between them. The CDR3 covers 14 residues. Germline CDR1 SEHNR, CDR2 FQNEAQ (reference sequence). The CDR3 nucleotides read TGTGCCAGCATAGCCGGGACGGATAATTCACCCCTCCACTTT. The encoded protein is CASIAGTDNSPLHF. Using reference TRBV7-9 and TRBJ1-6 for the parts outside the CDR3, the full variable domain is DTGVSQNPRHKITKRGQNVTFRCDPISEHNRLYWYRQTLGQGPEFLTYFQNEAQLEKSRLLSDRFSAERPKGSFSTLEIQRTEQGDSAMYLCASIAGTDNSPLHFGNGTRLTVT.

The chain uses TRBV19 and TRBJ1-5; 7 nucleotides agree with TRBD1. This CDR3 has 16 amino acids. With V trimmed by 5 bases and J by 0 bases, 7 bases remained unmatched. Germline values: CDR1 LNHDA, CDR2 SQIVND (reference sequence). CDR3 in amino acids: CASSVGGPYSNQPQHF. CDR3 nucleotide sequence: TGTGCCAGTAGTGTAGGGGGCCCTTATAGCAATCAGCCCCAGCATTTT.

The CDR3 region is CASSSERGSYNEQFF. The CDR3 nucleotides read TGTGCCAGCAGCTCCGAGCGGGGTTCCTACAATGAGCAGTTCTTC. This sequence joins TRBV7-2 and TRBJ2-1, with 7 bases matching TRBD2. The germline V gene encodes CDR1 SGHTA and CDR2 FQGNSA. With 4 bases clipped from V and 1 base from J, the junction kept 4 bases outside the gene matches. CDR3 length: 15 amino acids.

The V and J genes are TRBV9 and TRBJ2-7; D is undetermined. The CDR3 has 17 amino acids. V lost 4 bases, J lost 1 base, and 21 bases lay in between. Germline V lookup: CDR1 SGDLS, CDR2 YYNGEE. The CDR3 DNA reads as TGTGCCAGCAGCCGCAGGCTAGTCCCCAGTGGGTCCTACGAGCAGTACTTC. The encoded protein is CASSRRLVPSGSYEQYF.

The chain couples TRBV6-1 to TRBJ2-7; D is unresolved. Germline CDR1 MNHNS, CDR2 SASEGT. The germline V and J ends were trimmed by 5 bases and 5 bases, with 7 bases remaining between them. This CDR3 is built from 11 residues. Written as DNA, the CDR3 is TGTGCCAGCAGTTTCTTTCACGAGCAGTACTTC. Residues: CASSFFHEQYF.